These 2 T cell receptor beta chains originate from one sample sequenced in a study of blood T cell repertoires in COVID-19. The method was immunoSEQ multiplex PCR; TCRdb's version includes in-frame clones alone and lacks a portion of them. This table holds about 160,000 clones, more than 85% found once. The sequenced sample was peripheral blood. The receptors derive from a woman in her sixties with COVID-19, enrolled during active disease.

The chain couples TRBV7-8 to TRBJ2-5; D may be TRBD1 (5 bases). This CDR3 comprises 14 residues. Trimming stripped 4 bases from V and 5 bases from J, with 14 bases between. Germline CDR1 is SGHVS and CDR2 is FQNEAQ. The CDR3 here is CASSSGRPWETQYF. CDR3 DNA: TGTGCCAGCAGCTCAGGGCGGCCTTGGGAGACCCAGTACTTC.

The chain employs TRBV5-1 and TRBJ2-7, with 7 nucleotides matching TRBD2. This CDR3 comprises 15 residues. Losses at the gene ends were 0 bases for V and 5 bases for J; bases not matched to a gene: 8. CDR1 and CDR2 from the germline V gene are SGHRS and YFSETQ. This CDR3 is CASSLATGGIDEQYF. CDR3 in DNA: TGCGCCAGCAGCTTGGCTACCGGGGGGATCGACGAGCAGTACTTC.